This TCR beta chain emerged from a study of T cell responses to AZD1222 COVID-19 vaccine. The germline V and J ends were trimmed by 1 base and 0 bases, with 17 bases remaining between them. The V gene's germline CDR1 is SGHKS and CDR2 YYEKEE (reference sequence). This CDR3 region has 17 residues. Produced via immunoSEQ multiplex PCR; TCRdb's table is partial and in-frame only. The sample has over 150,000 clones; roughly 92% are singletons. The J gene is TRBJ2-7, the V gene TRBV5-5; perhaps TRBD1 as D (5 bases). The TCR comes from an adult who received the AZD1222 COVID-19 vaccine. The material sequenced was peripheral blood, taken 28 days after the second AZD1222 dose. CDR3 loop: CASSLLETATYSYEQYF. CDR3 bases: TGTGCCAGCAGCTTGTTGGAGACAGCGACCTACTCCTACGAGCAGTACTTC.